This T cell receptor beta chain was sequenced in a study of T cells after yellow fever vaccination. General study findings and limits: Contaminants from the bulk population, in the form of abundant clonotypes, could be found in FACS-sorted repertoires. Reappearance after the booster was seen for most primary-vaccination clones, at 96% CD4 and 88% CD8.

Concerning this clonotype itself: The antigen is undetermined.

The germline CDR1 and CDR2 sequences are SGHTA and FQGNSA. V dropped 5 bases and J dropped 1 base, with 6 bases sitting between them. The CDR3 extends over 13 amino acids. It was through 5'RACE template switching that TCR cDNA was made, with a universal primer site and UMIs added. TCRdb reprocessed the 5' RACE reads with MiXCR, giving one entry per CDR3 protein. The profile shows approximately 250,000 distinct CDR3 sequences, roughly 5.2% of them singletons. The V call is TRBV7-2, the J call TRBJ2-4; D unresolved. This sequence originates from a man between 18 and 35 years old who received the YFV17D yellow fever vaccine. The sample in question was CD4+ T cells sorted from PBMCs, obtained on the day of the yellow fever booster vaccination. DNA for the CDR3: TGTGCCAGCAGCCCCCCTGCCAAAAACATTCAGTACTTC. This translates into CASSPPAKNIQYF.